The 20 T cell receptor beta chains reported below all come from one sample, sequenced in a study of sequential checkpoint blockade in melanoma. Assay used: immunoSEQ multiplex PCR; TCRdb lists only in-frame clones, some missing. The sample consists of about 20,000 clones, roughly four fifths of them appearing once. Noted treatment: randomized to nivolumab then ipilimumab (arm A) or the reverse (arm B). The source material was CD8+ T cells sorted from blood (inferred from file names), sampled from a patient given nivolumab and ipilimumab in sequence. Source of these receptors: a human donor with melanoma.

V and J are TRBV27 and TRBJ1-6, with no clear D. With 7 bases removed from V and 9 bases from J, the gap between germline ends came to 13 bases. CDR1 MNHEY and CDR2 SMNVEV come from the germline V gene (reference sequence). The CDR3 is 13 amino acids. Written as DNA, the CDR3 is TGTGCCAGCACTCTTTCCAGCGGTTCACCCCTCCACTTT. Translated, it gives CASTLSSGSPLHF.

The J gene is TRBJ2-1, the V gene TRBV7-6; 7 nucleotides match TRBD1. The germline V gene encodes CDR1 SGHVS and CDR2 FNYEAQ. CDR3 length: 15 amino acids. With 1 base clipped from V and 7 bases from J, the junction kept 7 bases outside the gene matches. CDR3 DNA: TGTGCCAGCAGCTTAGTACGAGACAGGGTAAATGAGCAGTTCTTC. Translation gives CASSLVRDRVNEQFF.

J is TRBJ2-7 and V is TRBV5-6, with D unclear. Trimming removed 0 bases from V and 0 bases from J, with 10 bases in between. Germline V gene data show CDR1 as SGHDT and CDR2 as YYEEEE. The CDR3 runs 15 residues. CDR3 sequence reads: CASSLVGRSSYEQYF. The CDR3 region has the DNA TGTGCCAGCAGCTTGGTAGGTAGGAGCTCCTACGAGCAGTACTTC. Using reference TRBV5-6 and TRBJ2-7 for the parts outside the CDR3, the full variable domain is DAGVTQSPTHLIKTRGQQVTLRCSPKSGHDTVSWYQQALGQGPQFIFQYYEEEERQRGNFPDRFSGHQFPNYSSELNVNALLLGDSALYLCASSLVGRSSYEQYFGPGTRLTVT.

The V and J genes are TRBV7-9 and TRBJ1-2; 7 nucleotides agree with TRBD1. Germline CDR1 SEHNR, CDR2 FQNEAQ (reference sequence). Losses at the gene ends were 1 base for V and 6 bases for J; bases not matched to a gene: 8. The CDR3 contains 15 residues. CDR3 DNA: TGTGCCAGCAGCTTAGTATTAGGGGGCTTGAATGGCTACACCTTC. This codes for CASSLVLGGLNGYTF.

The V call is TRBV7-2, the J call TRBJ2-1, with D hard to call. The CDR3 has 14 residues. CDR1 is SGHTA and CDR2 is FQGNSA in the germline V gene. V lost 4 bases to trimming and J lost 1 base, with 8 bases between them. The CDR3 spells CASSSQVSYNEQFF. In nucleotides, the CDR3 is TGTGCCAGCAGCTCCCAGGTTTCCTACAATGAGCAGTTCTTC.

The J gene is TRBJ2-7, the V gene TRBV13; tentatively, D is TRBD2 (5 bases). V was shortened by 5 bases and J by 3 bases, with 11 bases between the two germline ends. CDR3 length equals 13 residues. Germline CDR1 reads PRHDT; CDR2 reads FYEKMQ (reference sequence). This chain's CDR3 is CASSRELGYEQYF. As DNA, the CDR3 is TGTGCCAGCAGCCGAGAACTAGGCTACGAGCAGTACTTC.

The V and J genes are TRBV7-9 and TRBJ1-1; TRBD1 agrees at 10 bases. After removal of 5 bases from V and 5 bases from J, the junction contained 11 bases not matched to a gene. The CDR3 has 16 amino acids. CDR1 and CDR2 (germline): SEHNR, FQNEAQ (reference sequence). The CDR3 sequence is CASSLLLPGQGTEAFF. DNA of the CDR3: TGTGCCAGCAGCCTCCTACTGCCGGGACAGGGGACTGAAGCTTTCTTT.

J is TRBJ1-1 and V is TRBV27; no clear D. Trimming shortened V by 0 bases and J by 3 bases, and 11 bases separated the two germline ends. The CDR3 runs 15 residues. CDR1 is MNHEY, CDR2 SMNVEV, per germline (reference sequence). The CDR3 here is CASSLSTLQYTEAFF. CDR3 coding DNA: TGTGCCAGCAGTTTATCAACCCTCCAGTACACTGAAGCTTTCTTT.

The rearrangement links TRBV7-2 to TRBJ2-7, with TRBD1 as a possible D gene (5 bases). CDR3 length: 17 residues. Germline CDR1 reads SGHTA; CDR2 reads FQGNSA. V was cut by 1 base and J by 7 bases, with 23 bases left in between. CDR3 residues: CASSLEGMRQGSREQYF. The CDR3, as DNA: TGTGCCAGCAGCTTAGAGGGGATGAGGCAGGGATCCCGAGAGCAGTACTTC.

V and J are TRBV10-1 and TRBJ1-2, with 7 bases lining up with TRBD1. Unmatched junction bases numbered 11, after V lost 0 bases and J lost 4 bases. This CDR3 region has 17 residues. Germline V gene lookup returns CDR1 WNHNN and CDR2 SYGVQD (reference sequence). Here the CDR3 reads CASSESTRGGPPYGYTF. CDR3 nucleotide sequence: TGCGCCAGCAGTGAGTCGACTCGAGGGGGCCCCCCCTATGGCTACACCTTC.

The chain has TRBV29-1 and TRBJ1-1; 10 bases align to TRBD1. V gave up 2 bases and J gave up 6 bases; unmatched junction bases: 21. The CDR3 covers 19 residues. Germline assignment: CDR1 SQVTM and CDR2 ANQGSEA. The DNA for the CDR3 is TGCAGCGTTGAATCCCCAAAGGTCGGGGAGACAGGGGGCTTCCCTGAAGCTTTCTTT. It yields the protein CSVESPKVGETGGFPEAFF.

This clone appeared once. The chain employs TRBV28 and TRBJ2-5; the match to TRBD2 covers 9 bases. Germline-derived CDR1 and CDR2 are MDHEN and SYDVKM. The J segment lost 0 bases and the V segment lost 1 base, leaving 12 bases of the junction unmatched. The CDR3 is made up of 19 amino acids. The CDR3 DNA reads TGTGCCAGCAGTTTATTCTTGGCTAGCGGGGACGTTAACCAAGAGACCCAGTACTTC. Translated, it gives CASSLFLASGDVNQETQYF.

The chain couples TRBV13 to TRBJ2-1; 7 positions agree with TRBD2. CDR3 size: 14 residues. J was trimmed by 3 bases and V by 4 bases; bases with no gene match: 3. The germline CDR1 and CDR2 sequences are PRHDT and FYEKMQ (reference sequence). CDR3 in DNA: TGTGCCAGCAGCTACCGGACTAGCTACAATGAGCAGTTCTTC. Residues: CASSYRTSYNEQFF.

This chain joins TRBV6-5 and TRBJ1-1, with 7 bases identical to TRBD1. Germline CDR1 is MNHEY and CDR2 is SVGAGI. The CDR3 is 15 amino acids. The V gene end was trimmed by 6 bases and the J gene end by 2 bases; junction bases not matched to a gene: 9. The CDR3 bases are TGTGCCAGCAGGCCCAAGACAGGGATAAACACTGAAGCTTTCTTT. It is translated as CASRPKTGINTEAFF.

The CDR3 DNA reads as TGCAGCGTTGAAGTCCGCTCCTACGAGCAGTACTTC. It codes for CSVEVRSYEQYF. The genes are TRBV29-1 and TRBJ2-7; D is unresolved. The CDR3 has 12 residues. V was shortened by 1 base and J by 0 bases, with 4 bases between the two germline ends. Germline V gene data show CDR1 as SQVTM and CDR2 as ANQGSEA.

This clone was detected only once. V gene TRBV28 combines with J gene TRBJ2-4; 15 positions match TRBD2. This CDR3 spans 21 amino acids. The J segment lost 0 bases and the V segment lost 6 bases, leaving 15 bases of the junction unmatched. The germline CDR1 and CDR2 sequences are MDHEN and SYDVKM. The DNA for the CDR3 is TGTGCCAGCAGCAAGGGAGGGACTAGCGGGGGGCATGATATAGCCAAAAACATTCAGTACTTC. It yields the protein CASSKGGTSGGHDIAKNIQYF.

The chain has TRBV28 and TRBJ2-5; D perhaps matches TRBD2 (6 bases). Between the trimmed V and J ends, which lost 5 bases and 4 bases, there was a span of 11 bases. This CDR3 comprises 13 residues. Germline V lookup: CDR1 MDHEN, CDR2 SYDVKM. This CDR3 reads CASSVLGGETQYF. As DNA, the CDR3 is TGTGCCAGCAGTGTCCTGGGGGGAGAGACCCAGTACTTC. Full variable domain (missing parts from reference TRBV28 and TRBJ2-5): DVKVTQSSRYLVKRTGEKVFLECVQDMDHENMFWYRQDPGLGLRLIYFSYDVKMKEKGDIPEGYSVSREKKERFSLILESASTNQTSMYLCASSVLGGETQYFGPGTRLLVL.

The chain combines TRBV29-1 with TRBJ2-7; 7 positions match TRBD1. V shed 1 base, J shed 3 bases, and the junction held 6 bases outside the gene matches. From germline, CDR1 is SQVTM and CDR2 ANQGSEA. The CDR3 has 14 residues. For the CDR3, the DNA is TGCAGCGTTGAAGTTTCCGGGGACAGCTACGAGCAGTACTTC. It translates to CSVEVSGDSYEQYF.

V is TRBV27 and J is TRBJ2-7; a possible D gene is TRBD1 (7 bases). The CDR3 has 16 residues. CDR1 and CDR2 from the germline V gene are MNHEY and SMNVEV (reference sequence). Between the trimmed V and J ends, which lost 2 bases and 2 bases, there was a span of 16 bases. The CDR3 sequence is CASSLRGTEITYEQYF. Written as DNA, the CDR3 is TGTGCCAGCAGTTTACGCGGGACAGAAATAACCTACGAGCAGTACTTC.

The chain carries TRBV4-3 and TRBJ2-2; D is ambiguous. The CDR3 loop spans 16 amino acids. The ends were cut back, 0 bases at V and 1 base at J, with 9 bases in the middle. In germline, CDR1 is LGHNA, CDR2 YSLEER. CDR3 residues: CASSQDQVWNTGELFF. The CDR3 DNA follows: TGCGCCAGCAGCCAAGATCAGGTGTGGAACACCGGGGAGCTGTTTTTT.